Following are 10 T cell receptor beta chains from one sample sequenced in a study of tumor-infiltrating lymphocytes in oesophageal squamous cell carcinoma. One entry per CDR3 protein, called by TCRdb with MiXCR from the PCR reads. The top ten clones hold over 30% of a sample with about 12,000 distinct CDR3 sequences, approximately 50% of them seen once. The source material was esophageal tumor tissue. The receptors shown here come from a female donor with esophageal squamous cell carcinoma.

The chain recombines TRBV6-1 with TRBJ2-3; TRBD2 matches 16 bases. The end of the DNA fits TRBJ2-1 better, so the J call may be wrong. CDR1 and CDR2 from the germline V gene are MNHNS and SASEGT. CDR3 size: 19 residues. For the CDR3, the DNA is TGTGCCAGCAGATTTCGTCCCGGGACTAGCGGGGGGGCCTACAATGAGCAGTTCTTC. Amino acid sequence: CASRFRPGTSGGAYNEQFF.

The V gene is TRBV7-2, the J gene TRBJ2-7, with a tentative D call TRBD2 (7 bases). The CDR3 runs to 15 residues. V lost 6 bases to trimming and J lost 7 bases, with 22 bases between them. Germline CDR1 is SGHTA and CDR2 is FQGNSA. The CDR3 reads CASSLTRTGREEQYF. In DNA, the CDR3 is TGTGCCAGCAGTTTAACCCGTACAGGGCGGGAGGAGCAGTACTTC.

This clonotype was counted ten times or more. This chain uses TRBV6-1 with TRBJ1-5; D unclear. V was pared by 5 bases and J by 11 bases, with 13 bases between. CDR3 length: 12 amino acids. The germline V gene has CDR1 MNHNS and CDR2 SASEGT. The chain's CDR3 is CASSSSPGTQHF. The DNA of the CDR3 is TGTGCCAGCAGTTCCTCCCCGGGGACCCAGCATTTT.

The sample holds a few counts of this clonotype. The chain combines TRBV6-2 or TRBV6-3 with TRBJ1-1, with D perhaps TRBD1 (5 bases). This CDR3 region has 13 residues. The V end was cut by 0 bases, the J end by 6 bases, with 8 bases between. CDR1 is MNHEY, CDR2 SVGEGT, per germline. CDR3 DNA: TGTGCCAGCAGTTACTCGAACAGGCCTGAAGCTTTCTTT. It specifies CASSYSNRPEAFF.

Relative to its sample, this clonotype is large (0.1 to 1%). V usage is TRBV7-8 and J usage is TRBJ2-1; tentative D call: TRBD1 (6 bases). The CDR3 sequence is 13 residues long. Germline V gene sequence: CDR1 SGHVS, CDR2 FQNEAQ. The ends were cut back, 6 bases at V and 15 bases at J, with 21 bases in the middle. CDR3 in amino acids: CASSPRGPTDRFF. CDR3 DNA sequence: TGTGCCAGCAGTCCCAGGGGACCTACCGACCGGTTCTTC.

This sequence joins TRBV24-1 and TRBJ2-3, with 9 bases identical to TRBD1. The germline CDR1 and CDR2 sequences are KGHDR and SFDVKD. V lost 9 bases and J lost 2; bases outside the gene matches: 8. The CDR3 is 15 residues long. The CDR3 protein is CATRTGERDTDTQYF. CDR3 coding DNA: TGTGCCACCCGGACAGGGGAGCGCGACACAGATACGCAGTATTTT.

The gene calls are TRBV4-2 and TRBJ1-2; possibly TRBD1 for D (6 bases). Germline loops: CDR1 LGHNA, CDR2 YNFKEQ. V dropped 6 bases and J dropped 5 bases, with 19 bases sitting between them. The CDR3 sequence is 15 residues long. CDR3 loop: CASRMTATGEYGYTF. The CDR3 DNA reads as TGTGCCAGCAGGATGACAGCGACAGGAGAGTATGGCTACACCTTC.

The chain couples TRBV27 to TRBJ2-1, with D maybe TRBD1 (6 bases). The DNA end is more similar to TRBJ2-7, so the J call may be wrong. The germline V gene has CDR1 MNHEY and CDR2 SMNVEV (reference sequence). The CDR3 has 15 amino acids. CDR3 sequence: CASSLGAQGPYEQYF. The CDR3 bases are TGTGCCAGCAGTTTGGGGGCGCAGGGCCCCTACGAGCAGTACTTC.

The CDR3 DNA reads TGTGCCAGCAGCTTAGGGGTAGCGGGAGACCAAGAGACCCAGTACTTC. This encodes CASSLGVAGDQETQYF. The chain links TRBV7-8 to TRBJ2-5; 9 nucleotides line up with TRBD2. This CDR3 has 16 residues. V lost 1 base and J lost 0; bases outside the gene matches: 3. The V gene's germline CDR1 is SGHVS and CDR2 FQNEAQ.

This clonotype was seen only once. In DNA, the CDR3 is TGCGCCAGCAGCCCCGGACAGGGTCGGCAAGAGACCCAGTACTTC. Translation: CASSPGQGRQETQYF. The rearrangement links TRBV5-1 to TRBJ2-4; 8 bases map to TRBD1. TRBJ2-5 explains the end of the DNA better; the J call may be wrong. The CDR3 is 15 residues long. The germline CDR1 and CDR2 sequences are SGHRS and YFSETQ.